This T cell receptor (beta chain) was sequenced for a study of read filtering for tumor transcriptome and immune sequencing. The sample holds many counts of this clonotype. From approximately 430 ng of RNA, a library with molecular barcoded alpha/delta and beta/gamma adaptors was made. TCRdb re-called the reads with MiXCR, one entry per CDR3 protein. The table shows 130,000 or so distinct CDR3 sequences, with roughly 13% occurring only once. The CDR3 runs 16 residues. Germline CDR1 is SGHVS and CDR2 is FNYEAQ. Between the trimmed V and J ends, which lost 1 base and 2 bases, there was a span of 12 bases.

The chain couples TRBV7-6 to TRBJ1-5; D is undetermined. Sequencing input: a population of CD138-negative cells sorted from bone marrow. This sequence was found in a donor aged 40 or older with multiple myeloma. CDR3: CASSLGQAAGNQPQHF. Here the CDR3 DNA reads TGTGCCAGCAGCTTAGGCCAAGCGGCAGGCAATCAGCCCCAGCATTTT. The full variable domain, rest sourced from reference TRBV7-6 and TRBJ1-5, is GAGVSQSPRYKVTKRGQDVALRCDPISGHVSLYWYRQALGQGPEFLTYFNYEAQQDKSGLPNDRFSAERPEGSISTLTIQRTEQRDSAMYRCASSLGQAAGNQPQHFGDGTRLSIL.